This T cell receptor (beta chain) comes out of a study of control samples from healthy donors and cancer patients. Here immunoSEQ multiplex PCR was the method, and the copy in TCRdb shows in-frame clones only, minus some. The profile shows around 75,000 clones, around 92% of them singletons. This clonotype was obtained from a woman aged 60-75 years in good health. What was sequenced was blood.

The chain's CDR3 is CASSSVAGGLVGEQFF. As DNA, the CDR3 is TGTGCCAGCAGTTCCGTAGCGGGAGGGCTGGTTGGAGAGCAGTTCTTC. J is TRBJ2-1 and V is TRBV6-6; 11 bases are a match to TRBD2. V shed 4 bases, J shed 10 bases, and the junction held 12 bases outside the gene matches. Germline V CDR1 and CDR2: MNHNY, SVGAGI (reference sequence). The CDR3 is 16 amino acids.